The 8 T cell receptor beta chains reported below all come from one sample, sequenced in a study of blood T cell repertoires in COVID-19. The method was immunoSEQ multiplex PCR; TCRdb's version includes in-frame clones alone and lacks a portion of them. This table holds under 100,000 clones, 90% found once. The specimen sequenced was peripheral blood. Every receptor here comes from a man aged 45-65 years with acute or convalescent COVID-19.

The chain joins TRBV5-5 to TRBJ2-7; D is possibly TRBD1 (6 bases). The germline V and J ends were trimmed by 4 bases and 3 bases, with 11 bases remaining between them. The CDR3 is 13 amino acids. Germline loops: CDR1 SGHKS, CDR2 YYEKEE (reference sequence). CDR3 sequence: CASSRTAFYEQYF. The CDR3 nucleotides read TGTGCCAGCAGCAGGACAGCCTTCTACGAGCAGTACTTC.

CDR3 protein: CASSDGQSNTGELFF. CDR3 coding DNA: TGTGCCAGCAGTGACGGACAGAGCAACACCGGGGAGCTGTTTTTT. The gene calls are TRBV6-1 and TRBJ2-2, with D perhaps TRBD1 (6 bases). Germline values: CDR1 MNHNS, CDR2 SASEGT. V was shortened by 3 bases and J by 2 bases, with 10 bases between the two germline ends. This CDR3 is built from 15 residues.

The V call is TRBV12-3 or TRBV12-4, the J call TRBJ2-1; 8 bases match TRBD2. Germline trimming cut 6 bases from V and 10 bases from J; bases unmatched to any gene: 8. This CDR3 comprises 13 residues. The CDR3 sequence: CASRTSEVGEQFF. CDR3 nucleotides: TGTGCCAGCAGGACTAGCGAGGTCGGAGAGCAGTTCTTC.

The V call is TRBV6-5, the J call TRBJ2-7; 10 bases align to TRBD2. The V gene end was trimmed by 5 bases and the J gene end by 7 bases; junction bases not matched to a gene: 8. This CDR3 is 14 amino acids long. Germline V CDR1 and CDR2: MNHEY, SVGAGI. CDR3: CASSPGTSVGEQYF. The CDR3 coding sequence is TGTGCCAGCAGTCCCGGGACTAGCGTAGGGGAGCAGTACTTC.

The chain links TRBV5-1 to TRBJ2-7, with 10 bases lining up with TRBD1. In germline, CDR1 is SGHRS, CDR2 YFSETQ. The CDR3 is 14 amino acids. V lost 4 bases, J lost 5 bases, and 6 bases stayed unmatched. The CDR3 sequence: CASSQDRGIHEQYF. The CDR3 DNA is TGCGCCAGCAGCCAGGACAGGGGGATCCACGAGCAGTACTTC.

The sample holds one count of this clone. The chain is built from TRBV30 and TRBJ2-3, with TRBD2 as a possible D gene (6 bases). Germline values: CDR1 GTSNPN, CDR2 SVGIG (reference sequence). The CDR3 runs 15 residues. V lost 0 bases to trimming and J lost 4 bases, with 14 bases between them. The CDR3 sequence is CAWSVSLVAADTQYF. The CDR3 DNA sequence: TGTGCCTGGAGTGTGAGTCTAGTAGCGGCAGATACGCAGTATTTT.

The chain joins TRBV6-5 to TRBJ2-7; 12 bases are a match to TRBD1. There are 13 residues in the CDR3. Germline V gives CDR1 MNHEY, CDR2 SVGAGI. With V trimmed by 7 bases and J by 7 bases, 5 bases remained unmatched. CDR3 bases: TGTGCCAGCACACGGGACAGGGGGCATGAGCAGTACTTC. Protein sequence: CASTRDRGHEQYF.

This clone appeared once. The J gene is TRBJ2-7, the V gene TRBV6-6; D unresolved. Trimming took 6 bases from V and 2 from J, leaving 8 bases between them. There are 12 residues in the CDR3. Germline CDR1 reads MNHNY; CDR2 reads SVGAGI (reference sequence). The CDR3 DNA is TGTGCCAGCAGCCCGAGTCCCTACGAGCAGTACTTC. It translates to CASSPSPYEQYF.